A single sample gave rise to the 31 T cell receptor beta chains below, sequenced in a study of early T cells in non-severe SARS-CoV-2 infection. TCRdb re-called the 5' RACE reads with MiXCR, one entry per CDR3 protein. The sample shows tens of thousands of distinct CDR3 sequences, about a tenth of them seen only once. Sequencing was carried out using whole blood. These receptors came from an adult who was a healthcare worker with PCR-confirmed SARS-CoV-2 infection or an uninfected control (not recorded which).

This clonotype was counted many times. The V and J genes are TRBV12-3 or TRBV12-4 and TRBJ1-1; TRBD1 agrees at 9 bases. The CDR3 totals 16 residues. The J segment lost 4 bases and the V segment lost 6 bases, leaving 12 bases of the junction unmatched. For the CDR3, the DNA is TGTGCCAGCAGGCCCGGAGGACAGGGGCAATTCACTGAAGCTTTCTTT. It encodes CASRPGGQGQFTEAFF.

This clonotype was counted at least ten times. The genes are TRBV11-2 and TRBJ2-3; D not resolved. This CDR3 is 16 amino acids long. The germline gives CDR1 SGHAT, CDR2 FQNNGV. V lost 4 bases and J 3 bases, leaving 17 bases between the germline ends. CDR3 loop: CASSSLWKSGTDTQYF. The CDR3 DNA is TGTGCCAGCAGCTCCCTGTGGAAGTCTGGTACAGATACGCAGTATTTT. The complete variable domain, with remaining parts taken from reference TRBV11-2 and TRBJ2-3, reads EAGVAQSPRYKIIEKRQSVAFWCNPISGHATLYWYQQILGQGPKLLIQFQNNGVVDDSQLPKDRFSAERLKGVDSTLKIQPAKLEDSAVYLCASSSLWKSGTDTQYFGPGTRLTVL.

This clonotype was detected ten times or more. CDR3: CAIADFGRGTQYF. The CDR3 bases are TGTGCCATCGCTGATTTTGGCCGGGGTACGCAGTATTTT. V and J are TRBV10-3 and TRBJ2-3, with D perhaps TRBD2 (5 bases). Germline V gene lookup returns CDR1 ENHRY and CDR2 SYGVKD. CDR3 length equals 13 residues. Between the trimmed V and J ends, which lost 8 bases and 8 bases, there was a span of 17 bases.

The V and J genes are TRBV3-1 and TRBJ1-4; a possible D gene is TRBD1 (5 bases). CDR1 and CDR2 from the germline V gene are LGHDT and YNNKEL (reference sequence). CDR3 length: 12 residues. V was cut by 2 bases and J by 8 bases, with 6 bases left in between. The CDR3 region is CASSQYREKLFF. CDR3 DNA: TGTGCCAGCAGCCAATACAGGGAAAAACTGTTTTTT.

There are a few counts of this clonotype. This chain's CDR3 is CASTLDRATDTQYF. The CDR3 region has the DNA TGCGCCAGCACCTTGGACAGGGCCACAGATACGCAGTATTTT. The genes are TRBV10-2 and TRBJ2-3; 8 bases are shared with TRBD1. Germline-derived CDR1 and CDR2 are WSHSY and SAAADI. This CDR3 is 14 amino acids long. The V and J ends lost 7 bases and 2 bases, in that order; junction bases with no gene match: 5.

This clonotype was recorded many times. The chain carries TRBV12-3 or TRBV12-4 and TRBJ2-7; TRBD2 is a possible D gene (6 bases). The germline V and J ends were trimmed by 5 bases and 3 bases, with 11 bases remaining between them. The length of the CDR3 is 13 residues. CDR3 DNA: TGTGCCAGCAGTAGGGACTCAAGCTACGAGCAGTACTTC. Translation gives CASSRDSSYEQYF.

The sample holds a few counts of this clonotype. The chain joins TRBV12-3 or TRBV12-4 to TRBJ2-7; TRBD1 or TRBD2 may be the D gene (6 bases each). Trimming removed 6 bases at V and 6 bases at J, with 21 bases between. The CDR3 is made up of 15 amino acids. The CDR3 is CASSPSGGLFGEQYF. The CDR3 region has the DNA TGTGCCAGCAGCCCCTCCGGGGGCCTTTTCGGCGAGCAGTACTTC.

This clonotype was counted a few times. The chain joins TRBV12-3 or TRBV12-4 to TRBJ2-3; D gene unclear. This CDR3 has 11 amino acids. The V end lost 5 bases, the J end lost 10 bases, and 10 bases lay between the germline ends. Here the CDR3 reads CASSRLSAQYF. DNA of the CDR3: TGTGCCAGCAGTCGCCTATCTGCGCAGTATTTT.

This clonotype has at least ten counts. The CDR3 loop reads CASTQGIGSNQPQHF. Here the CDR3 DNA reads TGCGCCAGCACCCAGGGGATAGGAAGCAATCAGCCCCAGCATTTT. V and J are TRBV23-1 and TRBJ1-5; perhaps TRBD1 as D (6 bases). TRBV23-1 is classed as an ORF, of uncertain function. Between the trimmed V and J ends, which lost 7 bases and 1 base, there was a span of 14 bases. This CDR3 is built from 15 residues.

V usage is TRBV4-1 and J usage is TRBJ2-7; D tentatively fits TRBD1 or TRBD2 (5 bases each). This CDR3 comprises 17 residues. The germline V and J ends were trimmed by 1 base and 7 bases, with 23 bases remaining between them. Germline V gene data show CDR1 as MGHRA and CDR2 as YSYEKL. The CDR3 spells CASSQVKAGTIIGEQYF. DNA of the CDR3: TGCGCCAGCAGCCAAGTCAAGGCCGGGACCATAATTGGGGAGCAGTACTTC.

This clonotype was counted a few times. V is TRBV12-3 or TRBV12-4 and J is TRBJ2-2, with TRBD1 matching 8 bases. After removal of 8 bases from V and 7 bases from J, the junction contained 12 bases not matched to a gene. CDR3 length: 15 amino acids. As DNA, the CDR3 is TGTGCCAGCCGGCAGGGGGCGCAAGTTGGCGGGGAGCTGTTTTTT. It specifies CASRQGAQVGGELFF.

The chain uses TRBV6-4 and TRBJ2-3; possible D gene TRBD1, 5 bases. Germline V gives CDR1 MRHNA, CDR2 SNTAGT. Trimming cost V 8 bases and J 3 bases, with 12 bases left between them. The CDR3 is 13 amino acids. The CDR3 coding sequence is TGTGCCAGCGCCGCCGACAGAACAGATACGCAGTATTTT. As protein: CASAADRTDTQYF.

This clonotype appeared many times. J is TRBJ2-5 and V is TRBV5-4, with 10 bases that match TRBD2. The germline gives CDR1 SGHNT, CDR2 YYREEE (reference sequence). The J segment lost 4 bases and the V segment lost 4 bases, leaving 10 bases of the junction unmatched. The CDR3 covers 16 residues. The CDR3 protein is CASSVGAGGLAETQYF. CDR3 nucleotide sequence: TGTGCCAGCAGCGTAGGAGCGGGGGGGCTGGCAGAGACCCAGTACTTC.

Ten or more counts support this clonotype. The rearrangement joins TRBV12-3 or TRBV12-4 to TRBJ2-6; D is ambiguous. Trimming cost V 0 bases and J 1 base, with 1 base left between them. This CDR3 comprises 14 residues. The CDR3 DNA reads TGTGCCAGCAGTTTAGCATCTGGGGCCAACGTCCTGACTTTC. Translated: CASSLASGANVLTF.

There are many counts of this clonotype. This chain uses TRBV12-3 or TRBV12-4 with TRBJ2-1; D is undetermined. This CDR3 is built from 12 residues. Between the trimmed V and J ends, which lost 1 base and 10 bases, there was a span of 8 bases. This chain's CDR3 is CASSLGGGEQFF. CDR3 in DNA: TGTGCCAGCAGTTTAGGGGGTGGCGAGCAGTTCTTC.

The V gene is TRBV11-2, the J gene TRBJ2-3; D is ambiguous. The V and J ends lost 5 bases and 6 bases respectively, with 9 bases between them. The CDR3 covers 12 residues. CDR1 SGHAT and CDR2 FQNNGV come from the germline V gene. DNA of the CDR3: TGTGCCAGCAGCCCGATGGGTGATACGCAGTATTTT. This encodes CASSPMGDTQYF.

This clonotype was detected many times. The V gene is TRBV9, the J gene TRBJ2-5; D gene uncertain. CDR3 length: 13 amino acids. V lost 0 bases, J lost 1 base, and 4 bases lay in between. Per germline, CDR1 SGDLS and CDR2 YYNGEE. The CDR3 reads CASSVALQETQYF. The CDR3 DNA sequence: TGTGCCAGCAGCGTAGCGCTCCAAGAGACCCAGTACTTC.

This clonotype was recorded a few times. This chain connects TRBV6-1 to TRBJ1-5, with D maybe TRBD1 (6 bases). With 4 bases removed from V and 7 bases from J, the gap between germline ends came to 14 bases. Germline CDR1 is MNHNS and CDR2 is SASEGT. This CDR3 has 14 residues. For the CDR3, the DNA is TGTGCCAGCAGTGGGAACAGGGCGAACCAGCCCCAGCATTTT. It is translated as CASSGNRANQPQHF.

This chain joins TRBV7-6 and TRBJ2-1; 7 nucleotides agree with TRBD1. Trimming took 4 bases from V and 5 from J; bases not matched to a gene: 14. This CDR3 spans 17 amino acids. Germline lookup yields CDR1 SGHVS and CDR2 FNYEAQ. The CDR3 is CASSSPFGGQRNNEQFF. CDR3 bases: TGTGCCAGCAGCTCCCCCTTTGGGGGACAGCGTAACAATGAGCAGTTCTTC.

This chain joins TRBV6-1 and TRBJ1-3; D remains unclear. V gave up 9 bases and J gave up 1 base, with 10 bases separating them. The CDR3 totals 13 residues. CDR1 is MNHNS, CDR2 SASEGT, per germline. CDR3 in amino acids: CASRRESGNTIYF. DNA of the CDR3: TGTGCCAGTAGGAGGGAATCTGGAAACACCATATATTTT.

In its sample, this clonotype was seen once. CDR3 DNA sequence: TGTGCCAGCTCACCACCTAGTAATTCACCCCTCCACTTT. It is translated as CASSPPSNSPLHF. The chain has TRBV18 and TRBJ1-6; D is undetermined. Per germline, CDR1 KGHSH and CDR2 LQKENI. V was clipped by 0 bases and J by 6 bases, with 3 bases between them. The CDR3 has 13 residues.

The sample holds many counts of this clonotype. This sequence joins TRBV27 and TRBJ2-5; D gene uncertain. Germline values: CDR1 MNHEY, CDR2 SMNVEV (reference sequence). The CDR3 loop spans 12 amino acids. Trimming stripped 7 bases from V and 5 bases from J, with 11 bases between. CDR3 DNA sequence: TGTGCCAGCACCCCGTTCTGGGAGACCCAGTACTTC. Its protein product is CASTPFWETQYF.

The V gene is TRBV11-2, the J gene TRBJ2-2, with 8 bases identical to TRBD2. This CDR3 has 16 amino acids. Germline V gene lookup returns CDR1 SGHAT and CDR2 FQNNGV. Trimming removed 5 bases from V and 0 bases from J; junction bases left unmatched: 5. The DNA for the CDR3 is TGTGCCAGCAGCCCCCGGGGGGGGGCGAACACCGGGGAGCTGTTTTTT. Translated: CASSPRGGANTGELFF.

The chain recombines TRBV12-3 or TRBV12-4 with TRBJ2-3; D uncertain. V was clipped by 2 bases and J by 4 bases, with 7 bases between them. The CDR3 totals 13 residues. CDR3 in amino acids: CASSLSYADTQYF. In nucleotides, the CDR3 is TGTGCCAGCAGTTTATCTTATGCAGATACGCAGTATTTT.

This clonotype was detected ten times or more. The chain carries TRBV11-2 and TRBJ1-6; 8 nucleotides match TRBD1. From germline, CDR1 is SGHAT and CDR2 FQNNGV. This CDR3 is 15 amino acids long. Trimming at V came to 1 base and at J to 9 bases, leaving 5 bases not matched to a gene. The CDR3 region has the DNA TGTGCCAGCAGCTTAGGTGGACAGGGATTTTCACCCCTCCACTTT. Translating gives CASSLGGQGFSPLHF.

The J gene is TRBJ1-4, the V gene TRBV2, with D possibly being TRBD1 (5 bases). Germline V gene sequence: CDR1 SNHLY, CDR2 FYNNEI. V was cut by 11 bases and J by 6 bases, with 13 bases left in between. CDR3 size: 12 residues. The DNA of the CDR3 is TGTGCCCAACGGGGGGAGGATGAAAAACTGTTTTTT. As protein: CAQRGEDEKLFF. The full variable domain, completed using reference TRBV2 and TRBJ1-4, is EPEVTQTPSHQVTQMGQEVILRCVPISNHLYFYWYRQILGQKVEFLVSFYNNEISEKSEIFDDQFSVERPDGSNFTLKIRSTKLEDSAMYFCAQRGEDEKLFFGSGTQLSVL.

The J gene is TRBJ2-1, the V gene TRBV7-2; 8 bases map to TRBD1. The CDR3 is 14 residues long. Germline V gene lookup returns CDR1 SGHTA and CDR2 FQGNSA. Trimming took 0 bases from V and 8 from J; bases not matched to a gene: 3. In DNA, the CDR3 is TGTGCCAGCAGCTTAGCGCTACAGGGGGATGAGCAGTTCTTC. This gives the protein CASSLALQGDEQFF.

This clonotype appeared a few times. The V and J genes are TRBV30 and TRBJ2-7; TRBD2 might be the D (6 bases). V gave up 0 bases and J gave up 1 base, with 7 bases separating them. Germline CDR1 GTSNPN, CDR2 SVGIG (reference sequence). This CDR3 spans 13 amino acids. The CDR3 DNA reads TGTGCCTGGAGTGTTGGAGGGTCCTACGAGCAGTACTTC. Translating gives CAWSVGGSYEQYF.

This clonotype was seen many times. The CDR3 sequence: CASSPGGSLHTGELFF. CDR3 coding DNA: TGTGCCAGCAGCCCCGGCGGCAGTCTTCACACCGGGGAGCTGTTTTTT. The chain carries TRBV7-9 and TRBJ2-2; no clear D gene. The CDR3 length is 16 residues. Germline CDR1 SEHNR, CDR2 FQNEAQ (reference sequence). Trimming left V 5 bases short and J 3 bases short, with 16 bases between.

This chain joins TRBV19 and TRBJ2-3; D remains ambiguous. V lost 9 bases, J lost 3 bases, and 10 bases lay in between. The germline V gene has CDR1 LNHDA and CDR2 SQIVND (reference sequence). The length of the CDR3 is 12 residues. The CDR3 nucleotides are TGTGCCAGCCGAGAGCAGACAGATACGCAGTATTTT. Its translation is CASREQTDTQYF.

The chain combines TRBV20-1 with TRBJ1-1; D perhaps matches TRBD1 (5 bases). V lost 5 bases and J lost 12, with 19 bases in between. Germline lookup yields CDR1 DFQATT and CDR2 SNEGSKA (reference sequence). CDR3 length equals 12 residues. CDR3: CSAGFDSLKTFF. The CDR3 DNA reads TGCAGTGCTGGCTTTGACAGCCTTAAAACTTTCTTT.